This T cell receptor beta chain was observed in a study of T cell repertoires in ileal Crohn's disease. Five hundred nanograms of biopsy DNA per sample underwent TCRB immunosequencing. Sequencing was performed with immunoSEQ multiplex PCR; in TCRdb, only in-frame clones are kept and a portion is missing. In the table there are thousands of clones, over 70% of which are singletons. CDR1 is SSHAT, CDR2 FNYEAQ, per germline (reference sequence). The CDR3 is 15 residues long. Details on this clone: Its target is not known. The junction departs from the called germline gene at one end, perhaps through a read error.

General study points: Active smokers at surgery had more clonal expansions than non-smokers.

The sample comprised ileal tissue. The TCR comes from an adult with Crohn's disease. The chain carries TRBV7-7 and TRBJ1-3, with 9 bases identical to TRBD1. This CDR3 is CASSPDRGPGNTIYF. In nucleotides, the CDR3 is TGTGCTAGCAGCCCGGACAGGGGACCTGGAAACACCATATATTTT.